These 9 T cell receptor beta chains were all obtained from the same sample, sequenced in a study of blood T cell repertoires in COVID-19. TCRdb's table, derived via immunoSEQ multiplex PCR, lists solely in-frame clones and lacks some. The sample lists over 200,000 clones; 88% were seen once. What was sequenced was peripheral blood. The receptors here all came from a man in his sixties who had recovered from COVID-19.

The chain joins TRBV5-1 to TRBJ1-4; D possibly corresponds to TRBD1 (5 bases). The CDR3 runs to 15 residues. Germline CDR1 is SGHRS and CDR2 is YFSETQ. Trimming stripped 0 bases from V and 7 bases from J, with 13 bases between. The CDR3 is CASSLVPGGVEKLFF. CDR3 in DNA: TGCGCCAGCAGCTTGGTACCCGGGGGGGTTGAAAAACTGTTTTTT.

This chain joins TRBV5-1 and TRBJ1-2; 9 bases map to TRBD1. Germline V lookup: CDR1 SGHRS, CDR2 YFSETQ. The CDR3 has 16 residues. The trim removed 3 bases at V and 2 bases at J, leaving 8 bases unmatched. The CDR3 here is CASSSSPGTGNYGYTF. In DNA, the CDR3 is TGCGCCAGCAGCTCAAGTCCCGGGACAGGGAACTATGGCTACACCTTC. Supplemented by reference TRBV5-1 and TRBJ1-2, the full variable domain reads KAGVTQTPRYLIKTRGQQVTLSCSPISGHRSVSWYQQTPGQGLQFLFEYFSETQRNKGNFPGRFSGRQFSNSRSEMNVSTLELGDSALYLCASSSSPGTGNYGYTFGSGTRLTVV.

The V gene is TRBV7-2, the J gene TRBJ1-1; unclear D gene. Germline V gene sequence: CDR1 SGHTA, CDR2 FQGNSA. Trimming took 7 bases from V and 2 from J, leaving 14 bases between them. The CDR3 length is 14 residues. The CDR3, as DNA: TGTGCCAGCACTCGGTTCGGGATTAACACTGAAGCTTTCTTT. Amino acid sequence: CASTRFGINTEAFF.

The CDR3: CASSQPGQGARNTEAFF. CDR3 coding DNA: TGTGCCAGCAGCCAACCCGGACAGGGGGCGAGGAACACTGAAGCTTTCTTT. This sequence joins TRBV3-1 (or the pseudogene TRBV3-2) and TRBJ1-1; TRBD1 matches 11 bases. This CDR3 has 17 residues. Germline loops: CDR1 LGHDT, CDR2 YNNKEL (reference sequence). J lost 1 base, V lost 2 bases, and 6 bases had no gene match.

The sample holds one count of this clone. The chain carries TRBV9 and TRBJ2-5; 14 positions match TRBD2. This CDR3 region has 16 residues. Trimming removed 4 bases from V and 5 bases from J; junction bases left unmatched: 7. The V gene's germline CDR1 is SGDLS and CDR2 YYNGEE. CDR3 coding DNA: TGTGCCAGCAGCATCCGGACTAGCGGGGGGCCGGAGACCCAGTACTTC. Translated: CASSIRTSGGPETQYF.

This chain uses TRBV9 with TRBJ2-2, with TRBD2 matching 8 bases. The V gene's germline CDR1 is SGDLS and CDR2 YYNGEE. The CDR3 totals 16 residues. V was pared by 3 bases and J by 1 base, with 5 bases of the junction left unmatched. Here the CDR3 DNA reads TGTGCCAGCAGCGCCCCGACTAGCGAGAACACCGGGGAGCTGTTTTTT. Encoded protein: CASSAPTSENTGELFF.

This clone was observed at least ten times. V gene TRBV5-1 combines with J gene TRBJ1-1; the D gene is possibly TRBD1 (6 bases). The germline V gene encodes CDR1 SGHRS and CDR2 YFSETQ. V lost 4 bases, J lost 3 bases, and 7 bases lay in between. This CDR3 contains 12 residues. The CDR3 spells CASSTGYTEAFF. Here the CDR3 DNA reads TGCGCCAGCAGCACAGGGTACACTGAAGCTTTCTTT.

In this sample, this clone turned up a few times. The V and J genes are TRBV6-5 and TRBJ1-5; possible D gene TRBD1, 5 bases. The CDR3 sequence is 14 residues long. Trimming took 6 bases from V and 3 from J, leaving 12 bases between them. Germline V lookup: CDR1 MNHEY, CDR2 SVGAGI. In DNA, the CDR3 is TGTGCCAGCAGCAGGGTTTCACCCAATCAGCCCCAGCATTTT. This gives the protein CASSRVSPNQPQHF.

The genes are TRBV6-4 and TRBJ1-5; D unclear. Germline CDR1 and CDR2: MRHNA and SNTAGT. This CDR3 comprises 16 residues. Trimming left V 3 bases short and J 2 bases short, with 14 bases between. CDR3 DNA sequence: TGTGCCAGCAGTGATCGTGGTGCGATCGGCAATCAGCCCCAGCATTTT. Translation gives CASSDRGAIGNQPQHF.